The present T cell receptor (beta chain) was sequenced within a study of shared clonotypes between healthy human individuals. Broader study findings: Sampling covered nothing but blood. Tissue TCR repertoires likely differ from those found in blood.

Researchers ran the assay at a deep level. Replicate PCRs for unsorted PBMC used 250 to 300 ng DNA (about 30,000 T cell genomes). The sequenced material, unsorted PBMC DNA, was run on ten immunoSEQ deep assay plates. Sequencing used immunoSEQ multiplex PCR; TCRdb keeps in-frame clones, though not all of them. The sample shows approximately 480,000 clones, over 60% of them seen only once. Only one count was recorded for this clone. Its antigen remains unidentified. The CDR3 spans 15 residues. The chain recombines TRBV21-1 with TRBJ1-1; the table's D call of TRBD1 was not tested on the DNA. TRBV21-1 is given as a pseudogene. The sequence came from a middle-aged woman in good health. Some clones in this sample may be carry-over from other donors' samples. The sequenced sample consisted of PBMCs. The CDR3 DNA is TGTGCCAGCAACCCGCCCCCAGGGGCAGGCACTGAAGCTTTCTTT. Its protein product is CASNPPPGAGTEAFF.